This passage covers 27 T cell receptor beta chains from one sample sequenced in a study of blood T cell repertoires in COVID-19. The repertoire was sequenced with immunoSEQ multiplex PCR; TCRdb's copy has only in-frame clones and lacks some. The sample yields about 130,000 clones, around 86% seen once. The sample taken for sequencing was peripheral blood. These TCRs come from a man aged 55-75 years with acute or convalescent COVID-19.

The chain links TRBV18 to TRBJ2-3; the D gene is possibly TRBD2 (5 bases). Germline V gives CDR1 KGHSH, CDR2 LQKENI. There are 14 residues in the CDR3. V lost 5 bases and J 1 base, leaving 10 bases between the germline ends. The CDR3 DNA sequence: TGTGCCAGCTCATCGTCCGGGGGCACAGATACGCAGTATTTT. As protein: CASSSSGGTDTQYF. Full variable domain (outside the CDR3, taken from reference TRBV18 and TRBJ2-3): NAGVMQNPRHLVRRRGQEARLRCSPMKGHSHVYWYRQLPEEGLKFMVYLQKENIIDESGMPKERFSAEFPKEGPSILRIQQVVRGDSAAYFCASSSSGGTDTQYFGPGTRLTVL.

The chain combines TRBV5-4 with TRBJ2-5; D is uncertain. This CDR3 region has 13 residues. The germline gives CDR1 SGHNT, CDR2 YYREEE (reference sequence). The V gene lost 2 bases and the J gene lost 4 bases, with 9 bases spanning the gap. The CDR3 DNA sequence: TGTGCCAGCAGCTTCGGCGGCGTAGAGACCCAGTACTTC. This codes for CASSFGGVETQYF.

The chain links TRBV3-1 (or the pseudogene TRBV3-2) to TRBJ2-7; perhaps TRBD1 as D (6 bases). Germline V gene sequence: CDR1 LGHDT, CDR2 YNNKEL (reference sequence). The CDR3 loop spans 14 amino acids. Trimming took 4 bases from V and 6 from J, leaving 16 bases between them. The CDR3 loop is CASSRQVLSPEQYF. Here the CDR3 DNA reads TGTGCCAGCAGCCGACAGGTCCTATCCCCCGAGCAGTACTTC.

The chain couples TRBV28 to TRBJ1-3, with TRBD1 matching 7 bases. The germline V gene has CDR1 MDHEN and CDR2 SYDVKM. The CDR3 length is 13 residues. The V segment lost 10 bases and the J segment 4 bases; nucleotides outside the gene matches: 7. The CDR3 here is CATWDRQGNTIYF. The CDR3 coding sequence is TGTGCCACCTGGGACAGACAAGGAAACACCATATATTTT.

The gene calls are TRBV4-2 and TRBJ1-6; TRBD1 matches 8 bases. Germline CDR1 LGHNA, CDR2 YNFKEQ. The CDR3 length is 15 residues. J lost 7 bases, V lost 5 bases, and 7 bases had no gene match. CDR3 residues: CASSGSQGANSPLHF. The DNA for the CDR3 is TGTGCCAGCAGCGGGTCTCAGGGGGCCAATTCACCCCTCCACTTT.

The chain links TRBV29-1 to TRBJ2-3; 13 bases are a match to TRBD2. CDR3 size: 15 residues. The trim removed 7 bases at V and 5 bases at J, leaving 9 bases unmatched. CDR1 is SQVTM, CDR2 ANQGSEA, per germline. For the CDR3, the DNA is TGCAGCGCCGACGGACTAGCGGGAGCGGTAGATACGCAGTATTTT. Protein: CSADGLAGAVDTQYF.

The chain recombines TRBV7-9 with TRBJ1-6, with 7 bases aligning to TRBD1. Looked up from germline, CDR1 is SEHNR and CDR2 is FQNEAQ (reference sequence). The CDR3 sequence is 16 residues long. The ends lost 2 bases at V and 7 bases at J; junction bases unmatched: 8. This CDR3 is CASSLSLGQVNSPLHF. Written as DNA, the CDR3 is TGTGCCAGCAGCTTATCATTAGGACAGGTGAATTCACCCCTCCACTTT.

The chain recombines TRBV28 with TRBJ1-5; TRBD1 is a possible D gene (5 bases). The CDR3 extends over 17 amino acids. Trimming took off 6 bases at V and 2 bases at J, with 20 bases between the two ends. The germline CDR1 and CDR2 sequences are MDHEN and SYDVKM. DNA of the CDR3: TGTGCCAGCAGGCAGACAGCGGGGAGAAGGGGCAATCAGCCCCAGCATTTT. Its protein is CASRQTAGRRGNQPQHF.

The chain carries TRBV4-1 and TRBJ1-1, with D perhaps TRBD1 (6 bases). The CDR3 is made up of 16 amino acids. Germline V gene lookup returns CDR1 MGHRA and CDR2 YSYEKL. V was pared by 3 bases and J by 0 bases, with 14 bases between. The CDR3 bases are TGCGCCAGCAGCCAGGGATTCGACAGGCTGAACACTGAAGCTTTCTTT. Its protein is CASSQGFDRLNTEAFF.

The J gene is TRBJ2-7, the V gene TRBV15; D may be TRBD2 (6 bases). There are 17 residues in the CDR3. Trimming left V 4 bases short and J 3 bases short, with 22 bases between. From germline, CDR1 is LNHNV and CDR2 YYDKDF (reference sequence). Here the CDR3 reads CATSKPLGLATVYEQYF. The CDR3 DNA reads TGTGCCACCAGCAAACCCCTGGGGCTAGCGACTGTCTACGAGCAGTACTTC.

This chain uses TRBV10-1 with TRBJ2-3; D possibly corresponds to TRBD1 (6 bases). V was shortened by 6 bases and J by 1 base, with 8 bases between the two germline ends. The CDR3 runs 13 residues. Germline CDR1 reads WNHNN; CDR2 reads SYGVQD (reference sequence). The CDR3: CASRQGGTDTQYF. DNA for the CDR3: TGCGCCAGCAGACAGGGTGGCACAGATACGCAGTATTTT.

The J gene is TRBJ2-7, the V gene TRBV5-4; 14 bases are shared with TRBD2. V gave up 0 bases and J gave up 1 base; unmatched junction bases: 6. CDR1 is SGHNT, CDR2 YYREEE, per germline (reference sequence). The CDR3 spans 18 residues. The CDR3 spells CASSLDPGLAGASYEQYF. In nucleotides, the CDR3 is TGTGCCAGCAGCTTGGATCCGGGACTAGCGGGAGCATCCTACGAGCAGTACTTC.

The chain carries TRBV7-3 and TRBJ2-4, with a tentative D call TRBD2 (6 bases). The CDR3 length is 16 residues. Germline V gene lookup returns CDR1 SGHTA and CDR2 FQGTGA. Between the trimmed V and J ends, which lost 5 bases and 0 bases, there was a span of 14 bases. Here the CDR3 DNA reads TGTGCCAGCAGCCCCTCCGGGAGCCTAGCCAAAAACATTCAGTACTTC. Residues: CASSPSGSLAKNIQYF.

The CDR3 DNA sequence: TGTGCCAGCATGCGGGACTTGAACACCGGGGAGCTGTTTTTT. Protein: CASMRDLNTGELFF. The rearrangement uses TRBV2 and TRBJ2-2; tentatively, D is TRBD2 (6 bases). Germline V gene sequence: CDR1 SNHLY, CDR2 FYNNEI. This CDR3 contains 14 residues. V lost 7 bases and J lost 1, with 10 bases in between.

The chain uses TRBV27 and TRBJ2-2; possibly TRBD1 for D (5 bases). Between the trimmed V and J ends, which lost 3 bases and 6 bases, there was a span of 11 bases. In germline, CDR1 is MNHEY, CDR2 SMNVEV (reference sequence). This CDR3 is built from 14 residues. The CDR3 here is CASSLIGAAGELFF. Written as DNA, the CDR3 is TGTGCCAGCAGTTTGATAGGGGCGGCCGGGGAGCTGTTTTTT.

This chain joins TRBV19 and TRBJ1-1, with D possibly matching TRBD1 (5 bases). The CDR3 spans 13 residues. Germline lookup yields CDR1 LNHDA and CDR2 SQIVND (reference sequence). V was trimmed by 11 bases and J by 5 bases, leaving 18 bases between them. The CDR3 sequence is CASDRGPGTEAFF. CDR3 nucleotide sequence: TGTGCCTCCGATAGGGGCCCTGGAACTGAAGCTTTCTTT.

The sample holds one count of this clone. V usage is TRBV29-1 and J usage is TRBJ1-3, with TRBD1 identical over 11 bases. Germline lookup yields CDR1 SQVTM and CDR2 ANQGSEA. V lost 6 bases and J lost 4; bases outside the gene matches: 11. The CDR3 has 16 amino acids. In DNA, the CDR3 is TGCAGCGTGGGTACCGGGACAGGGGGTAGAGGAAACACCATATATTTT. This codes for CSVGTGTGGRGNTIYF. The full variable domain, in which reference TRBV29-1 and TRBJ1-3 provide the parts outside the CDR3, is SAVISQKPSRDICQRGTSLTIQCQVDSQVTMMFWYRQQPGQSLTLIATANQGSEATYESGFVIDKFPISRPNLTFSTLTVSNMSPEDSSIYLCSVGTGTGGRGNTIYFGEGSWLTVV.

DNA for the CDR3: TGTGCCAGCTCACCACGACAGGGAAAGGCTGAAAAACTGTTTTTT. Translated, it gives CASSPRQGKAEKLFF. The rearrangement joins TRBV18 to TRBJ1-4; TRBD1 agrees at 7 bases. Germline V gives CDR1 KGHSH, CDR2 LQKENI. J was trimmed by 7 bases and V by 1 base; bases with no gene match: 6. This CDR3 comprises 15 residues.

This clone was observed a handful of times. The V call is TRBV7-9, the J call TRBJ2-5; perhaps TRBD2 as D (6 bases). Trimming left V 5 bases short and J 0 bases short, with 10 bases between. CDR1 and CDR2 from the germline V gene are SEHNR and FQNEAQ (reference sequence). The CDR3 has 14 amino acids. CDR3 amino acids: CASSLRLDQETQYF. CDR3 nucleotides: TGTGCCAGCAGCCTCCGACTAGACCAAGAGACCCAGTACTTC.

This sequence joins TRBV5-1 and TRBJ1-3; D may be TRBD1 (5 bases). CDR1 is SGHRS and CDR2 is YFSETQ in the germline V gene. The V end lost 0 bases, the J end lost 1 base, and 8 bases lay between the germline ends. There are 15 residues in the CDR3. CDR3 in amino acids: CASSLGDRSGNTIYF. The CDR3 nucleotides read TGCGCCAGCAGCTTGGGTGACAGATCTGGAAACACCATATATTTT.

The V call is TRBV28, the J call TRBJ2-5; no reliable D call. Germline CDR1 is MDHEN and CDR2 is SYDVKM. CDR3 length: 11 amino acids. V lost 2 bases, J lost 5 bases, and 3 bases lay in between. The CDR3: CASSLEETQYF. The DNA of the CDR3 is TGTGCCAGCAGTTTAGAGGAGACCCAGTACTTC.

This clone showed up just once. This chain links TRBV30 with TRBJ2-5, with 10 bases identical to TRBD2. This CDR3 region has 15 residues. The germline CDR1 and CDR2 sequences are GTSNPN and SVGIG (reference sequence). With V trimmed by 0 bases and J by 5 bases, 6 bases remained unmatched. The CDR3 coding sequence is TGTGCCTGGAGTGTCGGAGCGGGAGGGCCCGAGACCCAGTACTTC. Protein: CAWSVGAGGPETQYF.

The rearrangement links TRBV15 to TRBJ2-7; 7 bases are shared with TRBD1. Germline-derived CDR1 and CDR2 are LNHNV and YYDKDF (reference sequence). The V segment lost 4 bases and the J segment 2 bases; nucleotides outside the gene matches: 11. CDR3 length equals 16 residues. The CDR3 coding sequence is TGTGCCACCAGCACCCCAGGGACAGCCAAACCCTACGAGCAGTACTTC. This sequence encodes CATSTPGTAKPYEQYF.

The chain has TRBV5-4 and TRBJ2-5; D remains unclear. Germline CDR1 is SGHNT and CDR2 is YYREEE (reference sequence). The CDR3 covers 14 residues. Between the trimmed V and J ends, which lost 0 bases and 3 bases, there was a span of 9 bases. As DNA, the CDR3 is TGTGCCAGCAGCTTGGGGGCTTCAAAAGAGACCCAGTACTTC. Protein product: CASSLGASKETQYF. The variable domain in full, completed from reference TRBV5-4 and TRBJ2-5, reads ETGVTQSPTHLIKTRGQQVTLRCSSQSGHNTVSWYQQALGQGPQFIFQYYREEENGRGNFPPRFSGLQFPNYSSELNVNALELDDSALYLCASSLGASKETQYFGPGTRLLVL.

This sequence joins TRBV4-2 and TRBJ2-2; 8 bases are a match to TRBD2. Germline CDR1 LGHNA, CDR2 YNFKEQ. V shed 0 bases, J shed 3 bases, and the junction held 9 bases outside the gene matches. This CDR3 region has 18 residues. CDR3 in amino acids: CASSQETAGGRHTGELFF. The CDR3 DNA reads TGTGCCAGCAGCCAAGAGACGGCGGGAGGACGGCACACCGGGGAGCTGTTTTTT.

The V and J genes are TRBV2 and TRBJ1-1; TRBD1 is a possible D gene (5 bases). This CDR3 contains 13 residues. V was cut by 8 bases and J by 1 base, with 11 bases left in between. Germline CDR1 SNHLY, CDR2 FYNNEI. The CDR3 bases are TGTGCCAGCGGTGGACACGGGAACACTGAAGCTTTCTTT. The encoded protein is CASGGHGNTEAFF.

The chain links TRBV7-3 to TRBJ2-2; TRBD2 agrees at 9 bases. V was clipped by 2 bases and J by 5 bases; unmatched bases: 3. Germline-derived CDR1 and CDR2 are SGHTA and FQGTGA. This CDR3 has 15 residues. The CDR3 region has the DNA TGTGCCAGCAGCTTAGGGAGCGGGAGGACCGGGGAGCTGTTTTTT. This sequence encodes CASSLGSGRTGELFF.